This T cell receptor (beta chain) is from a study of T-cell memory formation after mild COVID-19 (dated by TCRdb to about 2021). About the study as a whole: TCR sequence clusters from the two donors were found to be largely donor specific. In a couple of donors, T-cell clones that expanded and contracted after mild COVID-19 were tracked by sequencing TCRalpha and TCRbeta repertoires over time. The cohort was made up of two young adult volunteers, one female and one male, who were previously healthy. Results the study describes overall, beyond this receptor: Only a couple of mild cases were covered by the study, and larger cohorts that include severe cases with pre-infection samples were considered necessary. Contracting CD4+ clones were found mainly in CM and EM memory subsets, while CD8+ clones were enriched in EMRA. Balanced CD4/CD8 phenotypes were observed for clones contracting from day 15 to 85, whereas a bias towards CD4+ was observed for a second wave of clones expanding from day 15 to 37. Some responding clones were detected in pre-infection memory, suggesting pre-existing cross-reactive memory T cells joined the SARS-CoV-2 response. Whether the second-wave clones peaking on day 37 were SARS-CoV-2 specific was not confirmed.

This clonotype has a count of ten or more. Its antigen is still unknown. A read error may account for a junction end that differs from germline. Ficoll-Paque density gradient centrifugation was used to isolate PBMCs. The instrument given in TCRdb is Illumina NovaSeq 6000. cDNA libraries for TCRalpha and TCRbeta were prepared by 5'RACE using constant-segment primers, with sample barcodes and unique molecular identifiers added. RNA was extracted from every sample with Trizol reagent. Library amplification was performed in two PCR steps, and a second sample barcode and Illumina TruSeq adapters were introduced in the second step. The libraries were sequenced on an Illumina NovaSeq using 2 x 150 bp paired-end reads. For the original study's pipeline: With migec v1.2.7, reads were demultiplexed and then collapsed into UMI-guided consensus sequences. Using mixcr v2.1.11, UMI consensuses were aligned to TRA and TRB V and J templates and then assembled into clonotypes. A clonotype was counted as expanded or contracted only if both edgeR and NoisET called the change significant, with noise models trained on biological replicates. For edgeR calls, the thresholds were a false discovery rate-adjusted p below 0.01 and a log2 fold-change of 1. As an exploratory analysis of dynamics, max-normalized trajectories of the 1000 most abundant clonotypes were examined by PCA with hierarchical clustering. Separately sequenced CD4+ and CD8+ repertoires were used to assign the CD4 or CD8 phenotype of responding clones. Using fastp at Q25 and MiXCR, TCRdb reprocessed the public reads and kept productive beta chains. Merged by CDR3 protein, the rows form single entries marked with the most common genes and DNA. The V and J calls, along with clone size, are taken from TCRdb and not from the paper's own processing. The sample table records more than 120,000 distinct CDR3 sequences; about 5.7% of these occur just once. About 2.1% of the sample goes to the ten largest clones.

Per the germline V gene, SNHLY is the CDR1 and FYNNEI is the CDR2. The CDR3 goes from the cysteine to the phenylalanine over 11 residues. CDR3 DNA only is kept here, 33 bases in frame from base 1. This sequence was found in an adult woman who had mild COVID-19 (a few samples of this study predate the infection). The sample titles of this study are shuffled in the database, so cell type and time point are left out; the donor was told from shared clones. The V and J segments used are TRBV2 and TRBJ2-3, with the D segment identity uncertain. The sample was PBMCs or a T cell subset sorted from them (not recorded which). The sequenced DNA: TGCGCCAGCAGCGTCACAGATACGCAGTATTTT. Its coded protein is CASSVTDTQYF.